These 14 T cell receptor beta chains came from one sample sequenced in a study of blood T cell repertoires in COVID-19. Data came from immunoSEQ multiplex PCR; TCRdb stores just in-frame clones and leaves some out. The sample carries 310,000 or so clones, 75% to 95% recorded once. Material for sequencing was PBMCs or T cells enriched from blood (not recorded which). The receptors originated from a woman in her twenties or thirties who had recovered from COVID-19.

The rearrangement uses TRBV19 and TRBJ2-2; TRBD1 matches 7 bases. V shed 8 bases and J 0 bases; nucleotides not matched to a gene: 6. This CDR3 comprises 15 residues. CDR1 LNHDA and CDR2 SQIVND come from the germline V gene (reference sequence). CDR3 nucleotide sequence: TGTGCCAGTTCAAGACAGGGAGCGAACACCGGGGAGCTGTTTTTT. It specifies CASSRQGANTGELFF.

Here the CDR3 DNA reads TGTGCCAGCAGTTATACGCGGGGGAGTGAGCAGTTCTTC. As protein: CASSYTRGSEQFF. The J gene is TRBJ2-1, the V gene TRBV6-5, with TRBD2 matching 7 bases. Looked up from germline, CDR1 is MNHEY and CDR2 is SVGAGI. This CDR3 has 13 residues. With V trimmed by 3 bases and J by 9 bases, 5 bases remained unmatched.

The chain has TRBV7-2 and TRBJ2-7; TRBD2 agrees at 7 bases. The CDR3 runs to 17 residues. The germline CDR1 and CDR2 sequences are SGHTA and FQGNSA. The ends lost 6 bases at V and 2 bases at J; junction bases unmatched: 16. The DNA for the CDR3 is TGTGCCAGCAGTTCCTCCCGTCCAGCGGGACCCCCCTACGAGCAGTACTTC. Translation gives CASSSSRPAGPPYEQYF.

V is TRBV4-3 and J is TRBJ1-1; D gene unclear. V shed 0 bases and J shed 2 bases, with 7 bases lying between them. Germline values: CDR1 LGHNA, CDR2 YSLEER. The CDR3 loop spans 14 amino acids. For the CDR3, the DNA is TGCGCCAGCAGCCAAGATCTAGTTAACACTGAAGCTTTCTTT. Translation gives CASSQDLVNTEAFF.

The CDR3 DNA sequence: TGTGCCAGCTCACCGTTGAAGGGACAGCCCAGGGGGCATGAAGCTTTCTTT. Protein sequence: CASSPLKGQPRGHEAFF. This chain uses TRBV18 with TRBJ1-1, with 8 bases matching TRBD1. The CDR3 has 17 residues. J gave up 7 bases and V 3 bases, and 16 bases lay outside the gene matches. CDR1 is KGHSH, CDR2 LQKENI, per germline.

V and J are TRBV4-3 and TRBJ1-1; 10 nucleotides agree with TRBD1. Germline V gene lookup returns CDR1 LGHNA and CDR2 YSLEER. The J segment lost 8 bases and the V segment lost 6 bases, leaving 6 bases of the junction unmatched. The CDR3 has 13 residues. CDR3 in DNA: TGCGCCAGCAGTTCTCCGGGACAGGGGGAAGCTTTCTTT. Its translation: CASSSPGQGEAFF.

The CDR3 DNA is TGCGCCAGCAGCCTTGGACAGGGGAGATCAAATGAGCAGTTCTTC. Its translation: CASSLGQGRSNEQFF. J is TRBJ2-1 and V is TRBV4-3; 9 bases are a match to TRBD1. J was trimmed by 7 bases and V by 4 bases; bases with no gene match: 8. Germline V gene data show CDR1 as LGHNA and CDR2 as YSLEER. The CDR3 length is 15 residues.

The chain combines TRBV27 with TRBJ1-3; TRBD1 matches at 9 bases. With 5 bases clipped from V and 4 bases from J, the junction kept 6 bases outside the gene matches. The CDR3 spans 15 residues. Germline V gives CDR1 MNHEY, CDR2 SMNVEV (reference sequence). The CDR3 spells CASSRTGDAGNTIYF. The DNA of the CDR3 is TGTGCCAGCAGTCGGACAGGGGACGCCGGAAACACCATATATTTT.

The chain employs TRBV7-8 and TRBJ2-1; 13 positions match TRBD2. This CDR3 region has 16 residues. The V gene's germline CDR1 is SGHVS and CDR2 FQNEAQ. J lost 2 bases, V lost 4 bases, and 2 bases had no gene match. CDR3 residues: CASSWTSGRTYNEQFF. For the CDR3, the DNA is TGTGCCAGCAGCTGGACTAGCGGGAGAACCTACAATGAGCAGTTCTTC. The variable domain in full, completed from reference TRBV7-8 and TRBJ2-1, reads GAGVSQSPRYKVAKRGQDVALRCDPISGHVSLFWYQQALGQGPEFLTYFQNEAQLDKSGLPSDRFFAERPEGSVSTLKIQRTQQEDSAVYLCASSWTSGRTYNEQFFGPGTRLTVL.

This chain links TRBV4-3 with TRBJ1-4; no reliable D call. The CDR3 loop spans 15 amino acids. The V gene's germline CDR1 is LGHNA and CDR2 YSLEER. V lost 1 base to trimming and J lost 8 bases, with 14 bases between them. The CDR3 spells CASSQGFDRGEKLFF. The CDR3 DNA reads as TGCGCCAGCAGCCAAGGATTCGACCGCGGGGAAAAACTGTTTTTT.

CDR3 region: CASSPAGLSRNQPQHF. CDR3 DNA: TGTGCCAGCAGCCCCGCGGGTCTTTCGCGCAATCAGCCCCAGCATTTT. The chain carries TRBV7-2 and TRBJ1-5, with D uncertain. The germline CDR1 and CDR2 sequences are SGHTA and FQGNSA. The length of the CDR3 is 16 residues. The V end was cut by 5 bases, the J end by 2 bases, with 16 bases between.

This chain connects TRBV9 to TRBJ1-1; D unresolved. CDR3 length: 13 residues. V was shortened by 6 bases and J by 1 base, with 10 bases between the two germline ends. Germline assignment: CDR1 SGDLS and CDR2 YYNGEE. CDR3 sequence: CASTSGGNTEAFF. The CDR3 DNA reads TGTGCCAGCACAAGCGGAGGGAACACTGAAGCTTTCTTT.

J is TRBJ2-7 and V is TRBV27; possibly TRBD2 for D (5 bases). The germline V gene encodes CDR1 MNHEY and CDR2 SMNVEV (reference sequence). There are 14 residues in the CDR3. V shed 5 bases and J shed 4 bases, with 15 bases lying between them. The CDR3 protein is CASSQLGKVYEQYF. CDR3 coding DNA: TGTGCCAGCAGTCAACTCGGGAAGGTTTACGAGCAGTACTTC.

In its sample, this clone was seen once. The chain is built from TRBV5-8 and TRBJ2-1; TRBD2 is a possible D gene (5 bases). The V gene lost 7 bases and the J gene lost 6 bases, with 20 bases spanning the gap. Per the germline V gene, CDR1 is SGHTS and CDR2 is YDEGEE. This CDR3 comprises 15 residues. CDR3: CASRRRYNRPNEQFF. DNA for the CDR3: TGTGCCAGCCGACGGAGGTACAATAGGCCCAATGAGCAGTTCTTC.